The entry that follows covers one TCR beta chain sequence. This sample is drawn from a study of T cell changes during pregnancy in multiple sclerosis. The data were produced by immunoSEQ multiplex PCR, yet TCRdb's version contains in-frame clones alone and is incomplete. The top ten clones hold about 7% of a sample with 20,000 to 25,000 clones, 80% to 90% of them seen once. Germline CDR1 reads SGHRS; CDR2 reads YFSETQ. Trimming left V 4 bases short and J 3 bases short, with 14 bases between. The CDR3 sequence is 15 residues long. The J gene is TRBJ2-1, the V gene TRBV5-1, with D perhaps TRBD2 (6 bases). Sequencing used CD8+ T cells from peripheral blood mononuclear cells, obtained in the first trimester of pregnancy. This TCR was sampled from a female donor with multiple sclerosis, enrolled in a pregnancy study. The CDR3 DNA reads TGCGCCAGCAGCGACCGATCTAGCGTCTACAATGAGCAGTTCTTC. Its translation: CASSDRSSVYNEQFF. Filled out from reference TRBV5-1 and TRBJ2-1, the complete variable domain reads KAGVTQTPRYLIKTRGQQVTLSCSPISGHRSVSWYQQTPGQGLQFLFEYFSETQRNKGNFPGRFSGRQFSNSRSEMNVSTLELGDSALYLCASSDRSSVYNEQFFGPGTRLTVL.